This record looks at one TCR beta chain sequence and its context. Its antigen is still unknown. This sample is drawn from a study of T cells in narcolepsy. Study as a whole: Enrolled donors included narcolepsy type 1 or type 2 patients and healthy controls.

Germline-derived CDR1 and CDR2 are SGHDT and YYEEEE. There are 16 residues in the CDR3. The V segment lost 4 bases and the J segment 2 bases; nucleotides outside the gene matches: 11. Here immunoSEQ multiplex PCR was the method, and the copy in TCRdb shows in-frame clones only, minus some. Of 34,000 or so clones detected, around 79% appear once; the ten largest clones hold under 5%. The study's findings and limits: Autoreactive HCRT-specific and TRIB2-specific clonotypes were marked in same-patient CSF-versus-blood CD4+ comparisons. No autoreactive T cell clone sequences appeared in some memory CD4+ repertoires. Blood of same and different patients, but not healthy controls, reportedly held recurring autoreactive clonotypes.

V is TRBV5-6 and J is TRBJ1-1; 7 bases match TRBD1. The sample was memory (CD45RA-) CD4+ T cells from blood. This sequence was found in a human donor in good health. The CDR3 loop reads CASSPSPTGANTEAFF. The CDR3 DNA reads as TGTGCCAGCAGCCCCTCCCCTACAGGGGCTAACACTGAAGCTTTCTTT.